The T cell receptor beta chain under discussion was sequenced for a study of human T cells and chemical hapten exposure. One entry per CDR3 protein, called by TCRdb with MiXCR from the RACE reads. The table lists approximately 97,000 distinct CDR3 sequences, roughly a quarter of them singletons. Documented time point: patch test 3, about 24 weeks after DPC sensitization. The treatment denotes: therapeutic diphenylcyclopropenone sensitization with weekly scalp DPC. With 3 bases removed from V and 5 bases from J, the gap between germline ends came to 2 bases. The CDR3 spans 11 residues. This clonotype was sampled from a man aged 40-55 years with alopecia areata. Some clones in this sample may be carry-over from other donors' samples. The chain carries TRBV12-3 or TRBV12-4 and TRBJ2-4; D unclear. This material consisted of whole blood, taken in connection with sensitization to the hapten diphenylcyclopropenone (DPC). In DNA form, the CDR3 reads TGTGCCAGCAGTTTCCAAAACATTCAGTACTTC. Encoded protein: CASSFQNIQYF.